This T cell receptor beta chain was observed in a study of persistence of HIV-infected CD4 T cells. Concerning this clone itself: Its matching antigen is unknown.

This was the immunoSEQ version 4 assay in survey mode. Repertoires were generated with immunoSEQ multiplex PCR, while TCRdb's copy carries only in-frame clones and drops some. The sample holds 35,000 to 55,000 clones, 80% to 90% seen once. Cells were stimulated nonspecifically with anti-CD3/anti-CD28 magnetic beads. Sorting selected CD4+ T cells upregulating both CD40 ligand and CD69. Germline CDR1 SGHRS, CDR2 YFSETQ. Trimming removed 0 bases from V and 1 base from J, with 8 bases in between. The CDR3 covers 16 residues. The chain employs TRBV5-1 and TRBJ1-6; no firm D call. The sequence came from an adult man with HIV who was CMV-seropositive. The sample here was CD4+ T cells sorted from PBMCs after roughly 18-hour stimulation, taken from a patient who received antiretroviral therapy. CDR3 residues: CASSLGEASYNSPLHF. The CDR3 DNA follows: TGCGCCAGCAGCTTGGGGGAAGCTTCCTATAATTCACCCCTCCACTTT.